The 27 T cell receptor beta chains in this list originate from one sample, sequenced in a study of blood T cell repertoires in COVID-19. Sequencing was performed with immunoSEQ multiplex PCR; in TCRdb, only in-frame clones are kept and a portion is missing. The sample records hundreds of thousands of clones, 82% being singletons. The sequencing input was peripheral blood. The receptors were gathered from a woman older than 75 with acute or convalescent COVID-19.

The chain recombines TRBV5-1 with TRBJ2-2; TRBD2 matches 9 bases. Germline V CDR1 and CDR2: SGHRS, YFSETQ. This CDR3 spans 18 amino acids. V lost 4 bases and J lost 1; bases outside the gene matches: 11. The CDR3 is CASSKNEFSGGNTGELFF. The CDR3 nucleotides are TGCGCCAGCAGCAAGAATGAATTTAGCGGGGGGAACACCGGGGAGCTGTTTTTT.

The chain links TRBV13 to TRBJ2-3; D ambiguous. Trimming took 5 bases from V and 1 from J, leaving 16 bases between them. Germline assignment: CDR1 PRHDT and CDR2 FYEKMQ (reference sequence). The CDR3 runs 16 residues. The CDR3 nucleotides read TGTGCCAGCAGCCAAGAGCGTTCAACCCGCACAGATACGCAGTATTTT. It codes for CASSQERSTRTDTQYF. Based on the CDR3 plus reference TRBV13 and TRBJ2-3, the full variable domain is AAGVIQSPRHLIKEKRETATLKCYPIPRHDTVYWYQQGPGQDPQFLISFYEKMQSDKGSIPDRFSAQQFSDYHSELNMSSLELGDSALYFCASSQERSTRTDTQYFGPGTRLTVL.

The chain links TRBV5-6 to TRBJ1-6; D may be TRBD1 (5 bases). Germline V gives CDR1 SGHDT, CDR2 YYEEEE. Trimming left V 0 bases short and J 7 bases short, with 8 bases between. The length of the CDR3 is 14 residues. The CDR3 region has the DNA TGTGCCAGCAGCTTGGCCAGGGCGAATTCACCCCTCCACTTT. Protein product: CASSLARANSPLHF. The full variable domain, rest sourced from reference TRBV5-6 and TRBJ1-6, is DAGVTQSPTHLIKTRGQQVTLRCSPKSGHDTVSWYQQALGQGPQFIFQYYEEEERQRGNFPDRFSGHQFPNYSSELNVNALLLGDSALYLCASSLARANSPLHFGNGTRLTVT.

The chain couples TRBV9 to TRBJ2-6; D gene uncertain. This CDR3 is built from 16 residues. V lost 0 bases, J lost 0 bases, and 7 bases lay in between. Germline assignment: CDR1 SGDLS and CDR2 YYNGEE. CDR3 DNA sequence: TGTGCCAGCAGCGTAGGGGCAAGCTCTGGGGCCAACGTCCTGACTTTC. This translates into CASSVGASSGANVLTF.

V is TRBV3-1 (or the pseudogene TRBV3-2) and J is TRBJ1-2, with a possible D match to TRBD1 (5 bases). Looked up from germline, CDR1 is LGHDT and CDR2 is YNNKEL (reference sequence). The CDR3 is 16 residues long. Trimming pared 1 base from V and 4 bases from J, leaving 16 bases between. CDR3: CASSQGLVGAPYGYTF. Here the CDR3 DNA reads TGTGCCAGCAGCCAAGGCCTTGTTGGGGCCCCCTATGGCTACACCTTC.

Comments on this clone: The same CDR3 arises from other DNA sequences in this sample as well. The V and J genes are TRBV7-3 and TRBJ2-2; the D gene is possibly TRBD2 (6 bases). V lost 1 base to trimming and J lost 2 bases, with 8 bases between them. CDR3 length: 15 residues. The germline gives CDR1 SGHTA, CDR2 FQGTGA. CDR3 residues: CASSLSSGNTGELFF. Written as DNA, the CDR3 is TGTGCCAGCAGCTTAAGTAGCGGAAACACCGGGGAGCTGTTTTTT.

V is TRBV19 and J is TRBJ1-1; D not resolved. Germline V CDR1 and CDR2: LNHDA, SQIVND (reference sequence). The CDR3 has 14 amino acids. V gave up 3 bases and J gave up 1 base, with 9 bases separating them. The CDR3 loop reads CASSIQDSNTEAFF. As DNA, the CDR3 is TGTGCCAGTAGTATCCAGGACTCGAACACTGAAGCTTTCTTT.

V and J are TRBV6-5 and TRBJ1-1, with 8 bases identical to TRBD1. Germline lookup yields CDR1 MNHEY and CDR2 SVGAGI. This CDR3 comprises 14 residues. Trimming at V came to 6 bases and at J to 0 bases, leaving 3 bases not matched to a gene. The CDR3 region has the DNA TGTGCCAGCAGCCCGACAGGGGTGAACACTGAAGCTTTCTTT. Amino acid sequence: CASSPTGVNTEAFF.

This sequence joins TRBV6-1 and TRBJ2-7; TRBD2 agrees at 10 bases. V was pared by 6 bases and J by 5 bases, with 7 bases of the junction left unmatched. Germline V gene data show CDR1 as MNHNS and CDR2 as SASEGT. The CDR3 spans 14 residues. The CDR3 spells CASRPRLAGDEQYF. CDR3 nucleotides: TGTGCCAGCAGGCCCCGTCTAGCGGGAGACGAGCAGTACTTC.

J is TRBJ2-7 and V is TRBV5-1, with 8 nucleotides matching TRBD2. Germline lookup yields CDR1 SGHRS and CDR2 YFSETQ. V lost 4 bases, J lost 0 bases, and 9 bases stayed unmatched. The length of the CDR3 is 16 residues. CDR3 nucleotide sequence: TGCGCCAGCAGCCAGGCAGTGACTAGCGTCTCCTACGAGCAGTACTTC. The encoded protein is CASSQAVTSVSYEQYF. The variable domain in full, completed from reference TRBV5-1 and TRBJ2-7, reads KAGVTQTPRYLIKTRGQQVTLSCSPISGHRSVSWYQQTPGQGLQFLFEYFSETQRNKGNFPGRFSGRQFSNSRSEMNVSTLELGDSALYLCASSQAVTSVSYEQYFGPGTRLTVT.

This clone was seen a few times. The CDR3 here is CAISTQGPRYEQYF. The CDR3 DNA follows: TGTGCCATCAGTACTCAGGGGCCCCGCTACGAGCAGTACTTC. The V gene is TRBV10-3, the J gene TRBJ2-7; TRBD1 might be the D (6 bases). V was pared by 5 bases and J by 3 bases, with 14 bases between. CDR1 and CDR2 (germline): ENHRY, SYGVKD. There are 14 residues in the CDR3.

The chain employs TRBV19 and TRBJ2-2, with 11 bases identical to TRBD1. After removal of 6 bases from V and 5 bases from J, the junction contained 11 bases not matched to a gene. The CDR3 has 17 residues. The V gene's germline CDR1 is LNHDA and CDR2 SQIVND (reference sequence). CDR3 in amino acids: CASSPSRTGGLTGELFF. The CDR3, as DNA: TGTGCCAGTAGCCCTTCTCGGACAGGGGGCTTGACCGGGGAGCTGTTTTTT.

The chain links TRBV21-1 to TRBJ2-1; the D call TRBD2 from the table was never checked on the DNA. TRBV21-1 represents a pseudogene. The CDR3 loop spans 16 amino acids. The CDR3 coding sequence is TGTGCCAGCAGCAAAGTGTGGACTACAGATTACAATGAGCAGTTCTTC. Translation gives CASSKVWTTDYNEQFF.

V usage is TRBV6-2 or TRBV6-3 and J usage is TRBJ2-2, with a possible D match to TRBD2 (6 bases). The ends were cut back, 2 bases at V and 5 bases at J, with 9 bases in the middle. Germline V lookup: CDR1 MNHEY, CDR2 SVGEGT. The CDR3 totals 14 residues. The CDR3 loop is CASSYNAGTGELFF. The CDR3 DNA sequence: TGTGCCAGCAGTTACAACGCGGGGACCGGGGAGCTGTTTTTT.

The chain recombines TRBV7-9 with TRBJ2-3, with TRBD2 matching 11 bases. Per the germline V gene, CDR1 is SEHNR and CDR2 is FQNEAQ (reference sequence). Losses at the gene ends were 4 bases for V and 4 bases for J; bases not matched to a gene: 16. There are 19 residues in the CDR3. The CDR3 DNA sequence: TGTGCCAGCAGCTCTCCTTCCTCCTTAGCGGGAGGGCCCTCAGATACGCAGTATTTT. This gives the protein CASSSPSSLAGGPSDTQYF.

The chain couples TRBV28 to TRBJ1-5, with unresolved D. This CDR3 has 14 residues. Germline loops: CDR1 MDHEN, CDR2 SYDVKM. Trimming stripped 6 bases from V and 3 bases from J, with 12 bases between. The CDR3 region is CASSLLGLNQPQHF. CDR3 DNA sequence: TGTGCCAGCAGCCTACTTGGACTCAATCAGCCCCAGCATTTT. Full variable domain (remainder filled in from reference TRBV28 and TRBJ1-5): DVKVTQSSRYLVKRTGEKVFLECVQDMDHENMFWYRQDPGLGLRLIYFSYDVKMKEKGDIPEGYSVSREKKERFSLILESASTNQTSMYLCASSLLGLNQPQHFGDGTRLSIL.

This chain links TRBV12-5 with TRBJ1-1, with unresolved D. This CDR3 is 11 amino acids long. From germline, CDR1 is LGHNT and CDR2 FRNRAP. Trimming removed 2 bases from V and 8 bases from J, with 6 bases in between. The CDR3 DNA reads TGTGCTAGTGGTTTGACGGGGGAAGCTTTCTTT. Translated, it gives CASGLTGEAFF.

The J gene is TRBJ1-3, the V gene TRBV7-9, with D maybe TRBD1 (6 bases). The CDR3 is 13 residues long. Germline CDR1 is SEHNR and CDR2 is FQNEAQ (reference sequence). The V and J ends lost 4 bases and 4 bases respectively, with 8 bases between them. The CDR3 protein is CASSSQGGNTIYF. CDR3 DNA sequence: TGTGCCAGCAGCTCACAGGGAGGAAACACCATATATTTT. Variable domain in full (rest from reference TRBV7-9 and TRBJ1-3): DTGVSQNPRHKITKRGQNVTFRCDPISEHNRLYWYRQTLGQGPEFLTYFQNEAQLEKSRLLSDRFSAERPKGSFSTLEIQRTEQGDSAMYLCASSSQGGNTIYFGEGSWLTVV.

A word on this clone: One junction end disagrees with the germline gene, perhaps due to a read error. This rearrangement joins TRBV12-3 or TRBV12-4 to TRBJ2-7; 8 bases map to TRBD2. The CDR3 length is 11 residues. The CDR3 coding sequence is TGTGCCAGCACCCTGGCCGGGACTAGTCACTTC. This translates into CASTLAGTSHF.

DNA for the CDR3: TGTGCCAGCAGCTTTGGACTGTCCGGCCTTAATGAAAAACTGTTTTTT. Translated, it gives CASSFGLSGLNEKLFF. J is TRBJ1-4 and V is TRBV5-6; D is unresolved. V dropped 2 bases and J dropped 4 bases, with 15 bases sitting between them. The V gene's germline CDR1 is SGHDT and CDR2 YYEEEE. The CDR3 is 16 amino acids.

The chain has TRBV7-2 and TRBJ2-3, with 10 bases matching TRBD2. Germline assignment: CDR1 SGHTA and CDR2 FQGNSA. The CDR3 runs 16 residues. V was clipped by 3 bases and J by 1 base; unmatched bases: 4. As DNA, the CDR3 is TGTGCCAGCAGCTTTAGAAGCGGGGGGGGCACAGATACGCAGTATTTT. It translates to CASSFRSGGGTDTQYF.

This chain uses TRBV2 with TRBJ2-1; the match to TRBD2 covers 7 bases. Trimming at V came to 3 bases and at J to 5 bases, leaving 4 bases not matched to a gene. CDR3 length: 14 residues. CDR1 and CDR2 (germline): SNHLY, FYNNEI. CDR3 nucleotides: TGTGCCAGCAGTGAGGAGCGGGGTAACAATGAGCAGTTCTTC. Translation: CASSEERGNNEQFF.

The rearrangement joins TRBV7-2 to TRBJ2-1; 9 nucleotides line up with TRBD2. Looked up from germline, CDR1 is SGHTA and CDR2 is FQGNSA. Trimming cost V 1 base and J 3 bases; bases outside gene matches: 7. There are 17 residues in the CDR3. Here the CDR3 reads CASSLVARGGLYNEQFF. The DNA of the CDR3 is TGTGCCAGCAGCTTAGTGGCGCGGGGGGGCCTCTACAATGAGCAGTTCTTC.

This chain links TRBV7-9 with TRBJ2-1; 7 bases line up with TRBD2. Trimming cost V 6 bases and J 2 bases; bases outside gene matches: 10. The length of the CDR3 is 16 residues. Germline-derived CDR1 and CDR2 are SEHNR and FQNEAQ (reference sequence). CDR3 DNA sequence: TGTGCCAGCAGTAAAGCACTAGCGACCACCTACAATGAGCAGTTCTTC. This codes for CASSKALATTYNEQFF. Variable domain in full (rest from reference TRBV7-9 and TRBJ2-1): DTGVSQNPRHKITKRGQNVTFRCDPISEHNRLYWYRQTLGQGPEFLTYFQNEAQLEKSRLLSDRFSAERPKGSFSTLEIQRTEQGDSAMYLCASSKALATTYNEQFFGPGTRLTVL.

This clone was recorded a few times. V gene TRBV5-5 combines with J gene TRBJ1-4, with a tentative D call TRBD1 (5 bases). V lost 3 bases and J 7 bases, leaving 10 bases between the germline ends. The CDR3 sequence is 13 residues long. The V gene's germline CDR1 is SGHKS and CDR2 YYEKEE (reference sequence). The CDR3 sequence: CASSSGFREKLFF. As DNA, the CDR3 is TGTGCCAGCAGCTCAGGGTTTCGTGAAAAACTGTTTTTT.

This clone turned up a few times. The chain employs TRBV4-2 and TRBJ2-2, with a weak D call TRBD1 (5 bases). V was shortened by 0 bases and J by 7 bases, with 15 bases between the two germline ends. This CDR3 has 16 amino acids. Germline assignment: CDR1 LGHNA and CDR2 YNFKEQ. CDR3 loop: CASSQDGQGLSGELFF. For the CDR3, the DNA is TGTGCCAGCAGCCAAGATGGGCAGGGTCTTAGCGGGGAGCTGTTTTTT.

The chain is built from TRBV5-5 and TRBJ1-6, with 7 positions matching TRBD1. The germline V gene has CDR1 SGHKS and CDR2 YYEKEE (reference sequence). V shed 2 bases and J 8 bases; nucleotides not matched to a gene: 4. The CDR3 is 14 amino acids. The CDR3 loop reads CASSFRQGDSPLHF. The DNA of the CDR3 is TGTGCCAGCAGCTTTCGGCAGGGGGATTCACCCCTCCACTTT.